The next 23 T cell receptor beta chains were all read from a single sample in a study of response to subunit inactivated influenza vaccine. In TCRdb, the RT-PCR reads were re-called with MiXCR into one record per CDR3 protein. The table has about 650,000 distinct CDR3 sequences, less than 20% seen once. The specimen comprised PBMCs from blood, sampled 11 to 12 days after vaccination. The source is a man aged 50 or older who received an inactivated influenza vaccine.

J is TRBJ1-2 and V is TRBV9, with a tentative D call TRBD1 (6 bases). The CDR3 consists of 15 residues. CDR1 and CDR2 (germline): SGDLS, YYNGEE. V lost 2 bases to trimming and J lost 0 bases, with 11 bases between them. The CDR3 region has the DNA TGTGCCAGCAGCGTGGGGGCCGCGTCTAACTATGGCTACACCTTC. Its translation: CASSVGAASNYGYTF.

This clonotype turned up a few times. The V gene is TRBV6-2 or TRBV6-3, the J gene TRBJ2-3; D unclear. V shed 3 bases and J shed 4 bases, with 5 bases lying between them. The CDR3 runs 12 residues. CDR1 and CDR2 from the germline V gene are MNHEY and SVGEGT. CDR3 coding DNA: TGTGCCAGCAGTTATCAGGCAGATACGCAGTATTTT. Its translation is CASSYQADTQYF.

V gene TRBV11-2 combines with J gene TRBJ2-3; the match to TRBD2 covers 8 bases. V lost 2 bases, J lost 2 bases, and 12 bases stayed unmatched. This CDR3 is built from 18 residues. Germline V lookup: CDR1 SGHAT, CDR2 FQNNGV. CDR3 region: CASSLSLPSSGHTDTQYF. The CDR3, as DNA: TGTGCCAGCAGCTTAAGCCTTCCTTCTAGCGGGCACACAGATACGCAGTATTTT. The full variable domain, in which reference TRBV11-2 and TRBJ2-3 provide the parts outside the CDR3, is EAGVAQSPRYKIIEKRQSVAFWCNPISGHATLYWYQQILGQGPKLLIQFQNNGVVDDSQLPKDRFSAERLKGVDSTLKIQPAKLEDSAVYLCASSLSLPSSGHTDTQYFGPGTRLTVL.

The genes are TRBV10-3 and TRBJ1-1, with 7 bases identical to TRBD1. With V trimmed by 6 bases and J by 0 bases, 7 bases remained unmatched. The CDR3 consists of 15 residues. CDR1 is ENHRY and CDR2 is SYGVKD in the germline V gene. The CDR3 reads CAIRRTGPMNTEAFF. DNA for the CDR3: TGTGCCATCAGGAGGACAGGCCCGATGAACACTGAAGCTTTCTTT.

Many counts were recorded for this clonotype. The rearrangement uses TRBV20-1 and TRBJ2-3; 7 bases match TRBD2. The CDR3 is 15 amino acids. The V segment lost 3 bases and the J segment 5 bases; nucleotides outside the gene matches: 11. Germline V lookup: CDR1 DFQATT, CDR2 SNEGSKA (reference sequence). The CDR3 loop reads CSARTSGWGGDTQYF. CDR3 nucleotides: TGCAGTGCTAGGACTAGTGGATGGGGGGGAGATACGCAGTATTTT.

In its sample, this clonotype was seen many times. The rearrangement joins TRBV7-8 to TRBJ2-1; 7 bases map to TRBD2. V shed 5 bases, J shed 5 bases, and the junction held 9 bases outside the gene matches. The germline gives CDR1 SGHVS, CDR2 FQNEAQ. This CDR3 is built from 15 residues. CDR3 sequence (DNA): TGTGCCAGCAGCCAAGGACTAGACCGAAACAATGAGCAGTTCTTC. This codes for CASSQGLDRNNEQFF.

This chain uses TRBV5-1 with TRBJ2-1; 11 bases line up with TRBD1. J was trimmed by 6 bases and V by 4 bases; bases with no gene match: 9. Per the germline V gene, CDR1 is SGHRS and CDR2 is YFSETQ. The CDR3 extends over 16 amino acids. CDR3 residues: CASSSRPGQGVNEQFF. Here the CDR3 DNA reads TGCGCCAGCAGCAGCCGACCGGGACAGGGGGTCAATGAGCAGTTCTTC.

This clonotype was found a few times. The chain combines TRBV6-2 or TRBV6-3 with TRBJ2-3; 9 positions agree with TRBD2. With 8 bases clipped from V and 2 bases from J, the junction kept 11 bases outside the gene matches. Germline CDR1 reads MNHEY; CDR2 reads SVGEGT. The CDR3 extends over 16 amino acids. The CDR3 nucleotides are TGTGCCAGCTCCCGTCCGATAGCGGGGGACACAGATACGCAGTATTTT. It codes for CASSRPIAGDTDTQYF.

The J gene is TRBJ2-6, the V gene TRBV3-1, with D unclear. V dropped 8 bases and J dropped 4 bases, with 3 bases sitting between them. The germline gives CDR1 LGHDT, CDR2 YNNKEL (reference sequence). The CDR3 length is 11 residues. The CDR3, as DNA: TGTGCCAGCGCAGGGGCCAACGTCCTGACTTTC. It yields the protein CASAGANVLTF.

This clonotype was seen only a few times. CDR3 residues: CASSQDPGRKTQYF. CDR3 in DNA: TGTGCCAGCAGCCAAGATCCGGGACGAAAGACCCAGTACTTC. This chain joins TRBV3-1 and TRBJ2-5, with D perhaps assigned TRBD1 or TRBD2 (5 bases each). The ends were cut back, 0 bases at V and 6 bases at J, with 11 bases in the middle. This CDR3 has 14 amino acids. Looked up from germline, CDR1 is LGHDT and CDR2 is YNNKEL (reference sequence).

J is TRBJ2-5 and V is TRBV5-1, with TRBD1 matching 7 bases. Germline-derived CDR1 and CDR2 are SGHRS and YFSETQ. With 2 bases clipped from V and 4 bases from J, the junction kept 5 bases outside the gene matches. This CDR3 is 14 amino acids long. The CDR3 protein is CASSFLGGGETQYF. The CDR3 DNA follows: TGCGCCAGCAGCTTTCTAGGGGGCGGAGAGACCCAGTACTTC.

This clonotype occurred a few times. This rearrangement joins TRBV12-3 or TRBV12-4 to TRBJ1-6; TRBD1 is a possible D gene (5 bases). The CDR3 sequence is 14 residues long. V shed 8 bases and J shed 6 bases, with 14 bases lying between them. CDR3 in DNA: TGTGCCAGCGCTGCAGGGTCAGCTAATTCACCCCTCCACTTT. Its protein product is CASAAGSANSPLHF.

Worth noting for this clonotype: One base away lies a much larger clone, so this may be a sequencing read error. The CDR3, as DNA: TGTGCCAGCAGCCCAAACGGGGATGTGCAGTTCTTC. It translates to CASSPNGDVQFF. This chain connects TRBV11-3 to TRBJ2-1; D is perhaps TRBD2 (5 bases). CDR1 and CDR2 (germline): SGHNT, YENEEA. With 5 bases removed from V and 12 bases from J, the gap between germline ends came to 14 bases. This CDR3 is built from 12 residues.

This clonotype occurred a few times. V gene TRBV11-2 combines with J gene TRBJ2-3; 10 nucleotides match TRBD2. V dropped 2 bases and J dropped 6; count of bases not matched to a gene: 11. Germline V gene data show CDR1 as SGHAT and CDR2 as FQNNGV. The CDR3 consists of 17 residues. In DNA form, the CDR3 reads TGTGCCAGCAGCTTAAAGCTCGCAGCGGGAGGGCCGGATACGCAGTATTTT. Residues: CASSLKLAAGGPDTQYF.

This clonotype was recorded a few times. CDR3 nucleotides: TGTGCCAGCAGTGGGGGGGCCAGTATTGGATCACCCCTCCACTTT. This gives the protein CASSGGASIGSPLHF. This sequence joins TRBV6-1 and TRBJ1-6; a weak D match, TRBD1 (6 bases). Per germline, CDR1 MNHNS and CDR2 SASEGT. Trimming left V 4 bases short and J 10 bases short, with 17 bases between. This CDR3 region has 15 residues.

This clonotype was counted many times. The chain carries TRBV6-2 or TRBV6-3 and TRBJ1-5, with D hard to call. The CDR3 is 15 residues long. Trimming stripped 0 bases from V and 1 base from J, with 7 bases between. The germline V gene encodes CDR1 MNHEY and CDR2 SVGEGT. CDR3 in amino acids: CASSYSFRSNQPQHF. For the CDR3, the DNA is TGTGCCAGCAGTTACTCGTTCCGAAGCAATCAGCCCCAGCATTTT.

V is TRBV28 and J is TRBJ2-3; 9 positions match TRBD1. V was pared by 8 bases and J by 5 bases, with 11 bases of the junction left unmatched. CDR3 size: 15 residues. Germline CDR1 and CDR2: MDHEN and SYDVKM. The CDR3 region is CASRRGTGRGDTQYF. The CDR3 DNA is TGTGCCAGCCGGCGTGGGACAGGGCGAGGAGATACGCAGTATTTT.

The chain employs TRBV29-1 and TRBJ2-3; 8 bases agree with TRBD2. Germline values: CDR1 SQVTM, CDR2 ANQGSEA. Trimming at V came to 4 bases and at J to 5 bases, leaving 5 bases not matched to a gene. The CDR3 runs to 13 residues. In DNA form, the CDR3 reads TGCAGCGTTGGGGCGGGAGGTCAAGATACGCAGTATTTT. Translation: CSVGAGGQDTQYF.

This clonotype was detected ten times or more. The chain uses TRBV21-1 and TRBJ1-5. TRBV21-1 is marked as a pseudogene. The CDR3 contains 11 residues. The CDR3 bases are TGTGCCATCCTGGTGGCCTGGCCCCAGCATTTT. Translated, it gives CAILVAWPQHF.

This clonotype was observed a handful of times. CDR3: CATSGNLNTEAFF. Here the CDR3 DNA reads TGTGCCACCAGTGGTAACTTGAACACTGAAGCTTTCTTT. The gene calls are TRBV24-1 and TRBJ1-1; no definite D call. V lost 5 bases and J lost 0, with 6 bases in between. The germline V gene encodes CDR1 KGHDR and CDR2 SFDVKD. The CDR3 extends over 13 amino acids.

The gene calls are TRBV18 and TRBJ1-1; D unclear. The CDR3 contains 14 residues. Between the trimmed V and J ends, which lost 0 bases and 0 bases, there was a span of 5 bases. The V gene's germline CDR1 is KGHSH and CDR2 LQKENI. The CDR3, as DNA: TGTGCCAGCTCACCACCGATGGTGAACACTGAAGCTTTCTTT. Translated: CASSPPMVNTEAFF.

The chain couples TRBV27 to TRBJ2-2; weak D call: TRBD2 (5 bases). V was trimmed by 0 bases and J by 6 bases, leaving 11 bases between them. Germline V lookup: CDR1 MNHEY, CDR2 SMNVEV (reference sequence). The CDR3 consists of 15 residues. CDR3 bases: TGTGCCAGCAGTTTATCGACGGGATGGGCCGGGGAGCTGTTTTTT. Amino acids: CASSLSTGWAGELFF.

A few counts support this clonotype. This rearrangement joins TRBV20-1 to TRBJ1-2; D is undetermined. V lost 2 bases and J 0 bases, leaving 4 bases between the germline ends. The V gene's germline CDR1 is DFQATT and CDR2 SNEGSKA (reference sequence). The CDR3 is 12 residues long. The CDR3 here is CSARRPNYGYTF. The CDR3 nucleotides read TGCAGTGCTAGACGTCCTAACTATGGCTACACCTTC.